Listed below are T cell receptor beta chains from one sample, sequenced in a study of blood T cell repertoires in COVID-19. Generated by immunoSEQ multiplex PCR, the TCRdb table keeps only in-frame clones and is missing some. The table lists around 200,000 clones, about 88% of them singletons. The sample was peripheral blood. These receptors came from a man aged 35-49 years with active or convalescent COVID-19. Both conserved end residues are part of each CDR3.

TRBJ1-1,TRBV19,CASSRQGAAEAFF
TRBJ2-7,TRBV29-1,CSVGERRGVNEQYF
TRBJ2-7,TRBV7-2,CASSLDGGSFYEQYF
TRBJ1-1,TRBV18,CASSLVAGGEGTEAFF
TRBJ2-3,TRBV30,CAWSAHSGTDTQYF
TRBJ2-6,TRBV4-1,CASSQEGDRSFRGANVLTF
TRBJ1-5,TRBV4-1,CASSQEEAGFNNQPQHF
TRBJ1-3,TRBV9,CASSSRKDSGNTIYF
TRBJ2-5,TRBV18,CASSPRGLQETQYF
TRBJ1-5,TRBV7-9,CASSQRGGDQPQHF
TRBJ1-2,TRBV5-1,CASNPGQGPLANYGYTF
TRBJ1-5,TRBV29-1,CSVADSSNQPQHF
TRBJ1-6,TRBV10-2,CASSEDWDRVGSPLHF
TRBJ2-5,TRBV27,CASSPSTVQETQYF
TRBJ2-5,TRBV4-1,CASSQEGGIGEETQYF
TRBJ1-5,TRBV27,CASKGSGEQPQHF
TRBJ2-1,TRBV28,CASSYRVHNEQFF
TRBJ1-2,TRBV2,CASIREVSNYGYTF
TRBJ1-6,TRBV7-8,CASSHTDSYNSPLHF